Here is one T cell receptor (beta chain) with its context. Its matching antigen is unknown. These data come from a study of beta chain features in type 1 diabetes. Study-wide points: Patients with Type 1 diabetes showed moderately but significantly shorter TCRB CDR3s in all four CD4+ subsets.

V trimming: 4 bases; J trimming: 2 bases; junction bases outside the gene matches: 14. This CDR3 comprises 19 residues. From germline, CDR1 is SGHRS and CDR2 YFSETQ. As every portion of the isolated RNA was reverse transcribed, the sequencing read expressed TCRB transcripts. TCRdb's table, derived via immunoSEQ multiplex PCR, lists solely in-frame clones and lacks some. The sample records about 260,000 clones, about 23% being singletons. This chain connects TRBV5-1 to TRBJ2-6; 8 positions match TRBD1. The receptor comes from a woman in her twenties or thirties with type 1 diabetes. Sequencing was carried out using naive CD4+ T cells from blood. Here the CDR3 reads CASSKPGQASGTGANVLTF. The CDR3 DNA reads as TGCGCCAGCAGCAAGCCGGGACAGGCATCAGGGACTGGGGCCAACGTCCTGACTTTC.